These 31 T cell receptor beta chains share one sample of origin, sequenced in a study of identical twins. TCRdb reprocessed the 5' RACE reads with MiXCR, giving one entry per CDR3 protein. The table records 1.5 million to 2 million distinct CDR3 sequences, under 35% of them present only once. Sequencing was carried out using cord blood. These receptors were collected from a newborn girl in good health.

In this sample, this clonotype turned up many times. The rearrangement uses TRBV27 and TRBJ2-7; perhaps TRBD2 as D (5 bases). Germline V gene sequence: CDR1 MNHEY, CDR2 SMNVEV (reference sequence). Trimming left V 3 bases short and J 4 bases short, with 10 bases between. This CDR3 contains 13 residues. CDR3 sequence (DNA): TGTGCCAGCAGTTTGGGTAGCGTTTACGAGCAGTACTTC. This codes for CASSLGSVYEQYF.

The chain is built from TRBV4-1 and TRBJ1-2; D ambiguous. CDR1 MGHRA and CDR2 YSYEKL come from the germline V gene. The CDR3 has 14 residues. Trimming cost V 5 bases and J 4 bases, with 14 bases left between them. Here the CDR3 reads CASSELVPRYGYTF. The CDR3 DNA is TGCGCCAGCAGCGAGTTGGTACCCCGCTATGGCTACACCTTC.

V is TRBV20-1 and J is TRBJ2-1, with 10 bases that match TRBD2. The CDR3 spans 15 residues. V trimming: 6 bases; J trimming: 3 bases; junction bases outside the gene matches: 8. Germline V gene lookup returns CDR1 DFQATT and CDR2 SNEGSKA (reference sequence). The CDR3 nucleotides are TGCAGTGCGAATAGCGGGGGGCTACTCTACAATGAGCAGTTCTTC. It codes for CSANSGGLLYNEQFF.

This chain joins TRBV5-6 and TRBJ2-3; 8 bases align to TRBD2. The V and J ends lost 0 bases and 0 bases, in that order; junction bases with no gene match: 9. The CDR3 runs 18 residues. Germline lookup yields CDR1 SGHDT and CDR2 YYEEEE. The CDR3 DNA follows: TGTGCCAGCAGCTTGGCGGGCAGACTAGCGCTTAGCACAGATACGCAGTATTTT. Amino acid sequence: CASSLAGRLALSTDTQYF.

The rearrangement links TRBV4-2 to TRBJ2-3, with TRBD1 as a possible D gene (6 bases). CDR3 size: 15 residues. V lost 0 bases and J lost 5, with 12 bases in between. Germline CDR1 reads LGHNA; CDR2 reads YNFKEQ. The CDR3 DNA follows: TGTGCCAGCAGCCAAGAGAACACAGGGAAAGATACGCAGTATTTT. Its protein is CASSQENTGKDTQYF.

The genes are TRBV29-1 and TRBJ2-7; 10 bases agree with TRBD1. This CDR3 has 14 residues. The junction had 9 bases not matched to a gene; V was cut back by 7 bases and J by 3 bases. Germline V gives CDR1 SQVTM, CDR2 ANQGSEA. CDR3 amino acids: CSACFRDRGYEQYF. Here the CDR3 DNA reads TGCAGCGCTTGCTTCCGGGACAGGGGCTACGAGCAGTACTTC.

Notes on this clonotype: A much bigger clone sits one base away, suggesting this may be a read error. V usage is TRBV2 and J usage is TRBJ2-7; 16 bases are a match to TRBD2. Germline V lookup: CDR1 SNHLY, CDR2 FYNNEI. The CDR3 is 16 residues long. J lost 2 bases, V lost 3 bases, and 1 base had no gene match. CDR3 region: CASSEGLAGGPYEQYF. CDR3 in DNA: TGTGCCAGCAGTGAGGGACTAGCGGGAGGGCCCTACGAGCAGTACTTC.

The chain recombines TRBV29-1 with TRBJ1-2; tentatively, D is TRBD1 (5 bases). Trimming pared 3 bases from V and 8 bases from J, leaving 19 bases between. Germline CDR1 reads SQVTM; CDR2 reads ANQGSEA. CDR3 length: 14 amino acids. CDR3 nucleotide sequence: TGCAGCGTTGATGTCCCGGGGGAGGTGTGGGGCTACACCTTC. Amino acids: CSVDVPGEVWGYTF.

This clonotype was seen a handful of times. This sequence joins TRBV29-1 and TRBJ2-5; unclear D gene. Germline V gene lookup returns CDR1 SQVTM and CDR2 ANQGSEA. The CDR3 covers 11 residues. V lost 7 bases, J lost 5 bases, and 11 bases lay in between. The CDR3 sequence: CSAERGETQYF. The CDR3 nucleotides read TGCAGCGCCGAACGTGGGGAGACCCAGTACTTC.

The chain links TRBV28 to TRBJ2-1, with a possible D match to TRBD1 (6 bases). CDR1 MDHEN and CDR2 SYDVKM come from the germline V gene. Trimming left V 6 bases short and J 14 bases short, with 17 bases between. The CDR3 is 12 residues long. This chain's CDR3 is CASSPYGGLEFF. The CDR3 DNA reads TGTGCCAGCAGCCCCTATGGGGGCCTCGAGTTCTTC.

This clonotype came up a few times. This chain's CDR3 is CASTRGIAKNIQYF. The CDR3 DNA reads as TGTGCCAGCACCAGGGGTATAGCCAAAAACATTCAGTACTTC. The J gene is TRBJ2-4, the V gene TRBV2, with TRBD1 as a possible D gene (6 bases). V was trimmed by 7 bases and J by 0 bases, leaving 10 bases between them. The CDR3 spans 14 residues. Germline V gene sequence: CDR1 SNHLY, CDR2 FYNNEI.

The chain uses TRBV7-2 and TRBJ2-3; TRBD1 aligns across 9 bases. The CDR3 is 15 residues long. CDR1 is SGHTA and CDR2 is FQGNSA in the germline V gene. V dropped 1 base and J dropped 5; count of bases not matched to a gene: 4. CDR3 region: CASSLGTGVKDTQYF. DNA of the CDR3: TGTGCCAGCAGCTTAGGGACAGGGGTAAAAGATACGCAGTATTTT.

V is TRBV5-6 and J is TRBJ1-1; a weak D match, TRBD1 (5 bases). CDR3 length: 15 residues. Trimming cost V 2 bases and J 1 base, with 12 bases left between them. CDR1 and CDR2 (germline): SGHDT, YYEEEE. The CDR3 reads CASSFLGRKNTEAFF. As DNA, the CDR3 is TGTGCCAGCAGCTTTCTGGGACGGAAGAACACTGAAGCTTTCTTT. The entire variable domain, with the rest obtained from reference TRBV5-6 and TRBJ1-1, is as follows: DAGVTQSPTHLIKTRGQQVTLRCSPKSGHDTVSWYQQALGQGPQFIFQYYEEEERQRGNFPDRFSGHQFPNYSSELNVNALLLGDSALYLCASSFLGRKNTEAFFGQGTRLTVV.

This clonotype occurred many times. This chain links TRBV10-3 with TRBJ2-1; tentative D call: TRBD1 (6 bases). Germline lookup yields CDR1 ENHRY and CDR2 SYGVKD. The CDR3 is 14 amino acids. V lost 8 bases to trimming and J lost 6 bases, with 17 bases between them. Written as DNA, the CDR3 is TGTGCCATCTCGGGACAAAGGGAGTTCAATGAGCAGTTCTTC. This codes for CAISGQREFNEQFF.

This clonotype occurred a few times. The chain has TRBV20-1 and TRBJ1-4, with TRBD1 as a possible D gene (6 bases). V dropped 4 bases and J dropped 3 bases, with 9 bases sitting between them. CDR1 and CDR2 (germline): DFQATT, SNEGSKA (reference sequence). There are 13 residues in the CDR3. The CDR3 nucleotides read TGCAGTGCTACGAGGACAGCTAATGAAAAACTGTTTTTT. It encodes CSATRTANEKLFF.

The genes are TRBV5-1 and TRBJ2-1, with 15 bases that match TRBD2. CDR3 length: 14 residues. Germline trimming cut 0 bases from V and 15 bases from J; bases unmatched to any gene: 4. Germline loops: CDR1 SGHRS, CDR2 YFSETQ. CDR3 region: CASSLGTSGRGGFF. The CDR3 bases are TGCGCCAGCAGCTTGGGGACTAGCGGGAGGGGGGGGTTCTTC. Drawing the rest from reference TRBV5-1 and TRBJ2-1, the complete variable domain is KAGVTQTPRYLIKTRGQQVTLSCSPISGHRSVSWYQQTPGQGLQFLFEYFSETQRNKGNFPGRFSGRQFSNSRSEMNVSTLELGDSALYLCASSLGTSGRGGFFGPGTRLTVL.

This clonotype was seen a few times. The gene calls are TRBV4-2 and TRBJ1-5; D is undetermined. This CDR3 comprises 14 residues. Germline CDR1 LGHNA, CDR2 YNFKEQ. V was cut by 0 bases and J by 6 bases, with 9 bases left in between. This CDR3 reads CASSQESHGQPQHF. The CDR3 DNA sequence: TGTGCCAGCAGCCAAGAATCCCATGGTCAGCCCCAGCATTTT.

This clonotype was detected a few times. This chain connects TRBV2 to TRBJ2-1, with TRBD2 matching over 10 bases. Trimming cost V 5 bases and J 5 bases; bases outside gene matches: 9. Germline V CDR1 and CDR2: SNHLY, FYNNEI. The CDR3 sequence is 16 residues long. The CDR3 DNA is TGTGCCAGCAGTCTACTTTTAGCGGGGGGAAACAATGAGCAGTTCTTC. Its protein is CASSLLLAGGNNEQFF.

The V and J genes are TRBV28 and TRBJ2-5, with D perhaps matching TRBD1 (6 bases). Germline CDR1 reads MDHEN; CDR2 reads SYDVKM. Between the trimmed V and J ends, which lost 4 bases and 2 bases, there was a span of 14 bases. The CDR3 covers 15 residues. The CDR3 loop is CASSWPTRGQETQYF. The CDR3 DNA reads as TGTGCCAGCAGTTGGCCTACGAGGGGGCAAGAGACCCAGTACTTC.

In the case of this clonotype: At one end the junction does not follow the germline gene, possibly because of a read error. The J gene is TRBJ1-1, the V gene TRBV7-9, with 7 bases aligning to TRBD1. The CDR3 has 15 residues. Germline lookup yields CDR1 SEHNR and CDR2 FQNEAQ (reference sequence). The CDR3 region is CASSLVETGTTETFF. For the CDR3, the DNA is TGTGCCAGCAGCTTAGTAGAGACAGGGACTACTGAAACTTTCTTT.

This clonotype was detected only a few times. The rearrangement uses TRBV6-1 and TRBJ1-2; possible D gene TRBD1, 6 bases. This CDR3 contains 16 residues. The V end lost 5 bases, the J end lost 2 bases, and 18 bases lay between the germline ends. Germline V gene sequence: CDR1 MNHNS, CDR2 SASEGT. The CDR3 sequence is CASSQGGPRANYGYTF. The CDR3 coding sequence is TGTGCCAGCAGTCAAGGGGGGCCTCGGGCCAACTATGGCTACACCTTC.

This clonotype showed up just a few times. The V call is TRBV2, the J call TRBJ1-1; 8 bases are a match to TRBD1. The germline V gene has CDR1 SNHLY and CDR2 FYNNEI. V dropped 5 bases and J dropped 1; count of bases not matched to a gene: 9. The CDR3 runs 16 residues. The DNA of the CDR3 is TGTGCCAGCAGTTTTACAGGGGGGAAGTGGAACACTGAAGCTTTCTTT. Translating gives CASSFTGGKWNTEAFF.

This clonotype came up many times. Its ends do not fully match the called genes, so a read error is possible. The rearrangement uses TRBV5-1 and TRBJ2-3, with no clear D. Germline CDR1 SGHRS, CDR2 YFSETQ. The CDR3 contains 11 residues. This CDR3 reads CASSFADTQYF. CDR3 coding DNA: TGTGCCAGCAGTTTTGCAGATACGCAGTATTTT.

V and J are TRBV6-5 and TRBJ2-7, with 9 bases that match TRBD2. The CDR3 covers 15 residues. Germline lookup yields CDR1 MNHEY and CDR2 SVGAGI. With V trimmed by 2 bases and J by 7 bases, 9 bases remained unmatched. CDR3 in DNA: TGTGCCAGCAGTTACGACGGACTAGCGTCCCGTGAGCAGTACTTC. Encoded protein: CASSYDGLASREQYF.

This clonotype appeared a single time. The chain joins TRBV12-3 or TRBV12-4 to TRBJ2-1; D is perhaps TRBD1 or TRBD2 (6 bases each). Trimming stripped 5 bases from V and 3 bases from J, with 20 bases between. CDR3 size: 17 residues. The CDR3 sequence: CASSATSGAGFYNEQFF. CDR3 sequence (DNA): TGTGCCAGCAGTGCCACGTCGGGGGCGGGATTCTACAATGAGCAGTTCTTC.

The rearrangement joins TRBV20-1 to TRBJ2-5; D might be TRBD2 (7 bases). Trimming left V 5 bases short and J 11 bases short, with 24 bases between. From germline, CDR1 is DFQATT and CDR2 SNEGSKA (reference sequence). CDR3 length: 14 amino acids. CDR3 in DNA: TGCAGTGCTGGGGGCCTAGCGGCCTACAATGAGCAGTACTTC. Translation gives CSAGGLAAYNEQYF.

The chain couples TRBV7-2 to TRBJ2-7, with D maybe TRBD2 (5 bases). V lost 0 bases and J lost 7, with 16 bases in between. This CDR3 contains 15 residues. Germline V gives CDR1 SGHTA, CDR2 FQGNSA. The CDR3 DNA reads as TGTGCCAGCAGCTTAGCACTCCTAGCCCCCCAGGAGCAGTACTTC. It yields the protein CASSLALLAPQEQYF.

This clonotype has a handful of counts. The gene calls are TRBV3-1 and TRBJ2-3, with 11 nucleotides matching TRBD2. CDR1 LGHDT and CDR2 YNNKEL come from the germline V gene (reference sequence). J was trimmed by 5 bases and V by 3 bases; bases with no gene match: 7. The CDR3 runs 16 residues. This CDR3 reads CASSHFSGGAGDTQYF. The DNA of the CDR3 is TGTGCCAGCAGCCACTTTAGCGGGGGGGCGGGAGATACGCAGTATTTT.

With regard to this clonotype: A read error is possible here, since a much larger clone lies one base away. The chain has TRBV28 and TRBJ2-5; D unresolved. Germline-derived CDR1 and CDR2 are MDHEN and SYDVKM. V lost 7 bases to trimming and J lost 11 bases, with 17 bases between them. CDR3 length: 12 amino acids. CDR3 sequence reads: CASIGDLGEQYF. The CDR3 DNA reads TGTGCCAGCATAGGTGACCTCGGAGAGCAGTACTTC. Supplemented by reference TRBV28 and TRBJ2-5, the full variable domain reads DVKVTQSSRYLVKRTGEKVFLECVQDMDHENMFWYRQDPGLGLRLIYFSYDVKMKEKGDIPEGYSVSREKKERFSLILESASTNQTSMYLCASIGDLGEQYFGPGTRLLVL.

Worth noting for this clonotype: A much larger clone lies one base from this, so it may be a read error. The chain couples TRBV10-3 to TRBJ2-7; D remains unclear. Germline CDR1 reads ENHRY; CDR2 reads SYGVKD. The CDR3 spans 12 residues. Deletions cut 6 bases from V and 5 bases from J, with 11 bases between. The CDR3 DNA sequence: TGTGCCATCAGCCCCGCTAAAAACGAGCAGTACTTC. Translated: CAISPAKNEQYF.

This clonotype was detected many times. The chain couples TRBV29-1 to TRBJ2-3; D not resolved. CDR1 and CDR2 from the germline V gene are SQVTM and ANQGSEA. Deletions cut 1 base from V and 2 bases from J, with 13 bases between. CDR3 size: 15 residues. CDR3 sequence reads: CSVEVVSTDTDTQYF. The CDR3 DNA reads as TGCAGCGTTGAAGTCGTGAGCACCGACACAGATACGCAGTATTTT.